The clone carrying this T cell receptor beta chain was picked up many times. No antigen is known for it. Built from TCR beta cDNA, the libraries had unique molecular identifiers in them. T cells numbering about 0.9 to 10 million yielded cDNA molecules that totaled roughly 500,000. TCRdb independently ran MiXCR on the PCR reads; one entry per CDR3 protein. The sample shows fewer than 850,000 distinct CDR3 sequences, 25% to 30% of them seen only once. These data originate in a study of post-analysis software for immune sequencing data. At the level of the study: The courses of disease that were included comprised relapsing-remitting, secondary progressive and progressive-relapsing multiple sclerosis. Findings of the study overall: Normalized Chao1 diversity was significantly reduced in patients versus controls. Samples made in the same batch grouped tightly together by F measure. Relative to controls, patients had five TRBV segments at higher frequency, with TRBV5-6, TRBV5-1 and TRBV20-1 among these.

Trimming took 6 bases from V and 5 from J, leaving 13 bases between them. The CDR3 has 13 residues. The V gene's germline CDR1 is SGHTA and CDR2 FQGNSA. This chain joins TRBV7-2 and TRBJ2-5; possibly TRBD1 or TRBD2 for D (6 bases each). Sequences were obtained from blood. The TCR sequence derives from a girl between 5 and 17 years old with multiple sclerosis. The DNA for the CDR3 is TGTGCCAGCAGTCTCCAGGGGAGGGAGACCCAGTACTTC. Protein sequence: CASSLQGRETQYF.